The 20 T cell receptor beta chains below all came from one sample that was sequenced in a study of cytomegalovirus exposure and HLA in healthy donors. Method: immunoSEQ multiplex PCR; TCRdb's copy keeps in-frame clones and lacks some. The sample includes 110,000 to 150,000 clones, over 90% of them seen just once. The sequencing sample was made of PBMCs. These receptors were taken from a man aged 18 to 29 in good health and CMV-seropositive.

J is TRBJ2-1 and V is TRBV7-9, with TRBD2 identical over 7 bases. The CDR3 length is 14 residues. V trimming: 3 bases; J trimming: 7 bases; junction bases outside the gene matches: 6. Germline loops: CDR1 SEHNR, CDR2 FQNEAQ (reference sequence). CDR3 sequence: CASSLRGSGNEQFF. The CDR3 DNA reads TGTGCCAGCAGCTTGCGCGGGAGTGGGAATGAGCAGTTCTTC.

This rearrangement joins TRBV6-4 to TRBJ2-1; a possible D gene is TRBD2 (6 bases). Deletions cut 6 bases from V and 8 bases from J, with 23 bases between. There are 16 residues in the CDR3. Germline CDR1 MRHNA, CDR2 SNTAGT. CDR3 coding DNA: TGTGCCAGCAGCGCATATAGCGGAAGCGCTCGCGATGAGCAGTTCTTC. Translating it yields CASSAYSGSARDEQFF.

The chain is built from TRBV4-2 and TRBJ1-4; no firm D call. V was shortened by 4 bases and J by 5 bases, with 8 bases between the two germline ends. The length of the CDR3 is 13 residues. The germline V gene encodes CDR1 LGHNA and CDR2 YNFKEQ. The CDR3 coding sequence is TGTGCCAGCAGCCGGCTGGAGAATGAAAAACTGTTTTTT. Translating gives CASSRLENEKLFF.

The chain uses TRBV5-1 and TRBJ2-3; 11 nucleotides match TRBD1. This CDR3 has 16 amino acids. The V gene end was trimmed by 6 bases and the J gene end by 4 bases; junction bases not matched to a gene: 10. Germline V gene data show CDR1 as SGHRS and CDR2 as YFSETQ. The CDR3 DNA sequence: TGCGCCAGCACCGAAGGAACGGGACAGGGGGCAGATACGCAGTATTTT. This encodes CASTEGTGQGADTQYF.

V gene TRBV25-1 combines with J gene TRBJ2-5; 7 bases match TRBD1. Germline V lookup: CDR1 MGHDK, CDR2 SYGVNS. This CDR3 spans 14 amino acids. V was pared by 7 bases and J by 2 bases, with 7 bases of the junction left unmatched. CDR3 in amino acids: CASIKPGQQETQYF. In nucleotides, the CDR3 is TGTGCCAGCATCAAACCGGGACAGCAAGAGACCCAGTACTTC. The full variable domain, completed using reference TRBV25-1 and TRBJ2-5, is EADIYQTPRYLVIGTGKKITLECSQTMGHDKMYWYQQDPGMELHLIHYSYGVNSTEKGDLSSESTVSRIRTEHFPLTLESARPSHTSQYLCASIKPGQQETQYFGPGTRLLVL.

The chain uses TRBV27 and TRBJ2-6, with D maybe TRBD1 (5 bases). The CDR3 loop spans 15 amino acids. Trimming stripped 5 bases from V and 0 bases from J, with 8 bases between. The germline V gene encodes CDR1 MNHEY and CDR2 SMNVEV (reference sequence). The CDR3 region has the DNA TGTGCCAGCAGTGAACAGGTCTCTGGGGCCAACGTCCTGACTTTC. This codes for CASSEQVSGANVLTF.

The V and J genes are TRBV11-3 and TRBJ2-7; maybe TRBD1 (6 bases). This CDR3 spans 15 amino acids. The V and J ends lost 5 bases and 3 bases respectively, with 17 bases between them. Germline V CDR1 and CDR2: SGHNT, YENEEA. The CDR3 region is CASSPDSDRDYEQYF. As DNA, the CDR3 is TGTGCCAGCAGCCCGGACAGCGACCGCGACTACGAGCAGTACTTC.

CDR3: CASSQGGYSGANVLTF. The CDR3 DNA sequence: TGTGCCAGCAGTCAGGGGGGCTACTCTGGGGCCAACGTCCTGACTTTC. The chain carries TRBV2 and TRBJ2-6, with D possibly TRBD1 on 7 matching bases. The CDR3 is 16 residues long. V was clipped by 5 bases and J by 0 bases, with 11 bases between them. The germline V gene encodes CDR1 SNHLY and CDR2 FYNNEI. Filled out from reference TRBV2 and TRBJ2-6, the complete variable domain reads EPEVTQTPSHQVTQMGQEVILRCVPISNHLYFYWYRQILGQKVEFLVSFYNNEISEKSEIFDDQFSVERPDGSNFTLKIRSTKLEDSAMYFCASSQGGYSGANVLTFGAGSRLTVL.

This clone was recorded only once. The chain has TRBV19 and TRBJ1-5; tentatively, D is TRBD1 (5 bases). Per the germline V gene, CDR1 is LNHDA and CDR2 is SQIVND (reference sequence). CDR3 length: 14 amino acids. Trimming removed 1 base from V and 4 bases from J, with 8 bases in between. The CDR3 region is CASSIARGNQPQHF. The CDR3 nucleotides are TGTGCCAGTAGTATAGCACGGGGGAATCAGCCCCAGCATTTT.

This chain uses TRBV5-1 with TRBJ2-7; TRBD2 might be the D (5 bases). V gave up 4 bases and J gave up 6 bases, with 20 bases separating them. The CDR3 runs to 15 residues. From germline, CDR1 is SGHRS and CDR2 YFSETQ. The CDR3 DNA is TGCGCCAGCAGCAGTGGCGGTGGGGAGTTATTCGAGCAGTACTTC. It translates to CASSSGGGELFEQYF.

The CDR3 here is CSVHSLGQAGYGYTF. CDR3 sequence (DNA): TGCAGCGTCCACAGCCTAGGACAGGCTGGATATGGCTACACCTTC. The chain carries TRBV29-1 and TRBJ1-2, with TRBD1 identical over 7 bases. Trimming cost V 6 bases and J 5 bases; bases outside gene matches: 15. This CDR3 spans 15 amino acids. Per germline, CDR1 SQVTM and CDR2 ANQGSEA.

The chain joins TRBV25-1 to TRBJ2-5; D perhaps matches TRBD2 (6 bases). Germline V gene data show CDR1 as MGHDK and CDR2 as SYGVNS. This CDR3 contains 13 residues. V shed 3 bases and J shed 12 bases, with 17 bases lying between them. The CDR3 DNA is TGTGCCAGCAGTGATTTGGGGGAGGCCCCTGAGTACTTC. Protein sequence: CASSDLGEAPEYF.

The count of this clone is one. J is TRBJ2-5 and V is TRBV28, with 7 bases that match TRBD2. Germline V gene data show CDR1 as MDHEN and CDR2 as SYDVKM. Germline trimming cut 4 bases from V and 5 bases from J; bases unmatched to any gene: 13. The CDR3 length is 16 residues. The CDR3 reads CASSSLGSGKTETQYF. The CDR3 region has the DNA TGTGCCAGCAGTTCCCTGGGAAGCGGGAAGACCGAGACCCAGTACTTC.

The chain uses TRBV18 and TRBJ1-2, with TRBD1 matching 7 bases. CDR1 is KGHSH, CDR2 LQKENI, per germline. This CDR3 has 13 amino acids. Trimming removed 3 bases from V and 6 bases from J; junction bases left unmatched: 4. In DNA form, the CDR3 reads TGTGCCAGCTCACCCGGGACAGATCATGGCTACACCTTC. Amino acids: CASSPGTDHGYTF.

This sequence joins TRBV5-5 and TRBJ2-7, with no clear D. The CDR3 length is 13 residues. The V end was cut by 0 bases, the J end by 2 bases, with 6 bases between. CDR1 and CDR2 from the germline V gene are SGHKS and YYEKEE (reference sequence). The CDR3 is CASSLDPPYEQYF. As DNA, the CDR3 is TGTGCCAGCAGCTTGGATCCTCCCTACGAGCAGTACTTC.

This sequence joins TRBV5-1 and TRBJ1-1; TRBD1 is a possible D gene (5 bases). The V end lost 2 bases, the J end lost 2 bases, and 16 bases lay between the germline ends. Germline V gene data show CDR1 as SGHRS and CDR2 as YFSETQ. The length of the CDR3 is 16 residues. Here the CDR3 reads CASSFTGGFPNTEAFF. As DNA, the CDR3 is TGCGCCAGCAGCTTCACGGGGGGATTCCCTAACACTGAAGCTTTCTTT.

The J gene is TRBJ2-5, the V gene TRBV27, with TRBD2 matching 7 bases. Germline values: CDR1 MNHEY, CDR2 SMNVEV (reference sequence). With 6 bases clipped from V and 6 bases from J, the junction kept 7 bases outside the gene matches. The CDR3 totals 13 residues. Written as DNA, the CDR3 is TGTGCCAGCAGCCAGAGGGGAGGGAAGACCCAGTACTTC. It is translated as CASSQRGGKTQYF.

The chain links TRBV2 to TRBJ1-1; D is perhaps TRBD1 (6 bases). The ends were cut back, 7 bases at V and 2 bases at J, with 17 bases in the middle. Germline V gene lookup returns CDR1 SNHLY and CDR2 FYNNEI. The CDR3 spans 15 residues. The CDR3 loop is CASMSRGGHNTEAFF. Written as DNA, the CDR3 is TGTGCCAGCATGTCGAGGGGGGGACATAACACTGAAGCTTTCTTT.

V and J are TRBV28 and TRBJ2-6, with TRBD2 matching 12 bases. Trimming cost V 6 bases and J 2 bases; bases outside gene matches: 5. The CDR3 totals 17 residues. From germline, CDR1 is MDHEN and CDR2 SYDVKM. The CDR3 bases are TGTGCCAGCAGGGAGACTAGCGGGAGTACTGGGGCCAACGTCCTGACTTTC. It translates to CASRETSGSTGANVLTF.

A word on this clone: At one end the junction does not follow the germline gene, possibly because of a read error. The chain couples TRBV5-1 to TRBJ2-1, with 9 bases fitting TRBD1. Germline V lookup: CDR1 SGHRS, CDR2 YFSETQ. The CDR3 consists of 17 residues. The CDR3 loop reads CASSTRDRVNSFNEQFF. In DNA form, the CDR3 reads TGCGCCAGCAGCACGAGGGACAGGGTCAACTCCTTCAATGAGCAGTTCTTC.